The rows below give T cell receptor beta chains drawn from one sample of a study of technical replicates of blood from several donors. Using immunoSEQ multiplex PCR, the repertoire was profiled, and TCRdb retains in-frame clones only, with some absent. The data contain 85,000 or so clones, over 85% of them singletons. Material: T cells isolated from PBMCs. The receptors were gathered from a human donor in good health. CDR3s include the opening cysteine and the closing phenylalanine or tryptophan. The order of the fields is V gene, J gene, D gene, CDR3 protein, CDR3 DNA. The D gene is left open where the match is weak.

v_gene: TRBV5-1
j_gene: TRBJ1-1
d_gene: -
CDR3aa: CASSLGPVSNTEAFF
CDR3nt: TGCGCCAGCAGCTTGGGCCCAGTCTCGAACACTGAAGCTTTCTTT

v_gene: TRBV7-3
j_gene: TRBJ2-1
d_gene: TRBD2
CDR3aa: CASSLVPGLGGGASYNEQFF
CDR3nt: TGTGCCAGCAGCTTAGTCCCGGGTCTTGGCGGGGGGGCGTCCTACAATGAGCAGTTCTTC

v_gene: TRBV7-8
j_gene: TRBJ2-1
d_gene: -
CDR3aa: CASSPWRDEQFF
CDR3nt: TGTGCCAGCAGCCCTTGGAGGGATGAGCAGTTCTTC

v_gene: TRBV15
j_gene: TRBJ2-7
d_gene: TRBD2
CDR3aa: CATSRGLAAYEQYF
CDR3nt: TGTGCCACCAGCAGAGGACTAGCGGCCTACGAGCAGTACTTC

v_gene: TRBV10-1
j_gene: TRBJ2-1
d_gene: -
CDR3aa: CASSGQYYNEQFF
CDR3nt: TGCGCCAGCAGTGGACAGTATTACAATGAGCAGTTCTTC

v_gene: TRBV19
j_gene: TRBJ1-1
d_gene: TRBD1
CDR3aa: CASDQGAHAEAFF
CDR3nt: TGTGCCAGTGATCAGGGGGCGCACGCTGAAGCTTTCTTT

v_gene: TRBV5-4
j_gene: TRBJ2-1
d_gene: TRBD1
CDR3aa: CASSLGTGGSSYNEQFF
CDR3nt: TGTGCCAGCAGCTTGGGCACAGGGGGGTCTTCCTACAATGAGCAGTTCTTC

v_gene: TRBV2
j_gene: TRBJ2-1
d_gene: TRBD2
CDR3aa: CASSGKREDEQFF
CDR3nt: TGTGCCAGCAGTGGGAAGCGGGAGGACGAGCAGTTCTTC

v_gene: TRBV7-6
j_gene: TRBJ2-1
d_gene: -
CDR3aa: CASRTTRESSYNEQFF
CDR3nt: TGTGCCAGCAGGACAACTAGGGAAAGCTCCTACAATGAGCAGTTCTTC

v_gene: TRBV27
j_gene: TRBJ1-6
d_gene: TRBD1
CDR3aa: CASSLGNRGPYNSPLHF
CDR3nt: TGTGCCAGCAGTTTAGGAAACAGGGGGCCCTATAATTCACCCCTCCACTTT